The clone carrying this T cell receptor (beta chain) was seen ten or more times. TCRdb passed the RT-PCR reads through MiXCR, listing each CDR3 protein once. The sample carries 650,000 to 800,000 distinct CDR3 sequences, 11% to 15% recorded once. Deletions cut 4 bases from V and 7 bases from J, with 20 bases between. This CDR3 comprises 15 residues. J is TRBJ2-7 and V is TRBV12-3 or TRBV12-4; D is perhaps TRBD2 (6 bases). This receptor was identified in a female donor in good health, serving as a healthy control. Material for sequencing was memory CD4+ T cells from blood. CDR3 loop: CASSSNVRVGREQYF. For the CDR3, the DNA is TGTGCCAGCAGTTCCAACGTTAGGGTTGGGAGGGAGCAGTACTTC.